A selection of T cell receptor beta chains follows, all from one sample in a study of identical twins. One entry per CDR3 protein results from TCRdb running MiXCR on the 5' RACE reads. This repertoire shows fewer than 800,000 distinct CDR3 sequences, about 7.1% found once; its top ten account for roughly 1.6%. This sample also belongs to another study, concerning yellow fever vaccine responses in identical twins.

Sequenced: PBMCs. These receptors came from a woman aged 18-29 years in good health. Both conserved end residues are part of each CDR3. A D gene is named only where the DNA matches it firmly. Expanded clones are given a class, and other clones once, few, many or no size at all.

V	J	D	size	CDR3	DNA
TRBV6-1	TRBJ1-6	TRBD1	many	CASTPGQGSGSPLHF	TGTGCCAGCACTCCTGGACAGGGGAGTGGTTCACCCCTCCACTTT
TRBV20-1	TRBJ1-1	NA	many	CSAGMNTEAFF	TGCAGTGCGGGCATGAACACTGAAGCTTTCTTT
TRBV2	TRBJ2-1	TRBD2	many	CASSEDSWTSGDQFF	TGTGCCAGCAGTGAGGACTCTTGGACTAGCGGTGACCAGTTCTTC
TRBV20-1	TRBJ1-2	NA	NA	CCARGGTRTSLDGYTF	TGCTGTGCTCGGGGGGGGACAAGGACCTCCTTAGATGGCTACACCTTC
TRBV12-3/TRBV12-4	TRBJ2-2	NA	few	CASRKGANTGELFF	TGTGCCAGCAGAAAGGGGGCGAACACCGGGGAGCTGTTTTTT
TRBV2	TRBJ2-6	NA	few	CASSSTGNSGANVLTF	TGTGCCAGCAGTTCCACAGGAAACTCTGGGGCCAACGTCCTGACTTTC
TRBV9	TRBJ2-7	NA	NA	CASSVGGGTGEQYF	TGTGCCAGCAGCGTAGGTGGCGGGACGGGCGAGCAGTACTTC
TRBV28	TRBJ2-7	TRBD2	NA	CASSRLASYEQYF	TGTGCCAGCAGTAGACTAGCCAGCTACGAGCAGTACTTC
TRBV25-1	TRBJ2-3	NA	many	CASSVGGSDTQYF	TGTGCCAGCAGTGTCGGTGGGTCAGATACGCAGTATTTT
TRBV28	TRBJ1-1	TRBD1	few	CASSYVPGQSWTEAFF	TGTGCCAGCAGTTACGTCCCGGGACAGTCGTGGACTGAAGCTTTCTTT
TRBV10-3	TRBJ2-6	TRBD1	NA	CAISPGLGTDSGANVLTF	TGTGCCATCAGCCCAGGGTTGGGGACAGACTCTGGGGCCAACGTCCTGACTTTC
TRBV5-1	TRBJ2-1	NA	many	CASSLEGNSYNEQFF	TGCGCCAGCAGCTTGGAGGGGAACTCCTACAATGAGCAGTTCTTC
TRBV12-3/TRBV12-4	TRBJ1-1	NA	many	CASRPRTDEAFF	TGTGCCAGCAGACCCAGGACTGATGAAGCTTTCTTT
TRBV6-1	TRBJ1-6	TRBD1	NA	CASSSGGDNSPLHF	TGTGCCAGCAGCTCAGGGGGGGATAATTCACCCCTCCACTTT
TRBV7-8	TRBJ2-1	NA	many	CASSFGQGGYNEQFF	TGTGCCAGCAGCTTCGGACAGGGAGGGTACAATGAGCAGTTCTTC
TRBV12-3/TRBV12-4	TRBJ2-5	TRBD2	many	CASSQKRGIETQYF	TGTGCCAGCAGTCAAAAGCGGGGCATAGAGACCCAGTACTTC
TRBV7-6	TRBJ1-3	TRBD1	NA	CASSPRTGNPGNTIYF	TGTGCCAGCAGCCCTCGGACAGGGAACCCTGGAAACACCATATATTTT
TRBV5-1	TRBJ2-5	TRBD1	many	CASSSGQGQETQYF	TGCGCCAGCAGCTCGGGACAGGGCCAAGAGACCCAGTACTTC
TRBV5-1	TRBJ1-4	TRBD1	many	CASSPTRPGQGGKLFF	TGCGCCAGCAGCCCCACGCGGCCGGGACAGGGAGGAAAACTGTTTTTT
TRBV14	TRBJ2-3	TRBD2	many	CASSQSLGLAGEDTQYF	TGTGCCAGCAGCCAATCCCTTGGACTAGCTGGAGAGGATACGCAGTATTTT
TRBV19	TRBJ2-2	TRBD2	NA	CASSGGTIWTGELFF	TGTGCCAGTAGTGGAGGGACTATTTGGACCGGGGAGCTGTTTTTT
TRBV20-1	TRBJ2-1	NA	NA	CSAALLDHNEQFF	TGCAGTGCTGCCCTCCTTGACCACAATGAGCAGTTCTTC
TRBV29-1	TRBJ2-5	NA	few	CSVEVGEETQYF	TGCAGCGTTGAAGTGGGGGAAGAGACCCAGTACTTC
TRBV20-1	TRBJ2-1	TRBD2	many	CSARTSSSYNEQFF	TGCAGTGCTAGGACTAGCAGCTCCTACAATGAGCAGTTCTTC
TRBV6-1	TRBJ2-5	NA	few	CASPYERRSLETQYF	TGTGCCAGCCCCTATGAGCGGAGGTCACTAGAGACCCAGTACTTC
TRBV7-2	TRBJ1-1	NA	many	CASSLIWGKGEAFF	TGTGCCAGCAGCCTAATATGGGGCAAGGGGGAAGCTTTCTTT
TRBV14	TRBJ2-7	NA	NA	CASSQVAAHHPYEQYF	TGTGCCAGCAGCCAGGTAGCGGCCCATCATCCCTACGAGCAGTACTTC
TRBV7-9	TRBJ2-1	NA	NA	CASTPSGSGAYNEQFF	TGTGCCAGCACACCCTCGGGTAGCGGAGCCTACAATGAGCAGTTCTTC
TRBV2	TRBJ2-7	TRBD2	NA	CASSDETLAGGTEQYF	TGTGCCAGCAGTGATGAAACCCTAGCGGGAGGGACCGAGCAGTACTTC
TRBV4-1	TRBJ2-1	NA	many	CASSQDPHPDEQFF	TGCGCCAGCAGCCAAGATCCCCACCCCGATGAGCAGTTCTTC
TRBV6-6	TRBJ1-1	NA	many	CASSVGSGAFF	TGTGCCAGCAGCGTGGGTTCCGGAGCTTTCTTT
TRBV28	TRBJ2-2	NA	NA	CASGTGNTGELFF	TGTGCCAGCGGAACAGGAAACACCGGGGAGCTGTTTTTT
TRBV5-1	TRBJ2-1	NA	many	CASSLERSYNEQFF	TGCGCCAGCAGCTTGGAAAGATCTTACAATGAGCAGTTCTTC
TRBV5-1	TRBJ2-2	NA	NA	CASSPVAPLDHTGELFF	TGCGCCAGCAGCCCAGTGGCCCCTCTAGACCACACCGGGGAGCTGTTTTTT
TRBV7-2	TRBJ2-1	NA	NA	CASSSAGQASSYNEQFF	TGTGCCAGCAGCTCCGCAGGTCAGGCAAGCTCCTACAATGAGCAGTTCTTC
TRBV3-1	TRBJ2-3	NA	NA	CASSQGIVAHTQYF	TGTGCCAGCAGCCAAGGGATCGTAGCGCATACGCAGTATTTT
TRBV7-6	TRBJ2-1	NA	NA	CASSKYPGNEQFF	TGTGCCAGCAGCAAATACCCAGGGAATGAGCAGTTCTTC
TRBV7-2	TRBJ1-6	TRBD1	many	CASSLWGTGPNSPLHF	TGTGCCAGCAGCCTATGGGGGACAGGCCCAAATTCACCCCTCCACTTT
TRBV10-3	TRBJ2-2	NA	NA	CAIKAGTNTGELFF	TGTGCCATCAAGGCAGGGACGAACACCGGGGAGCTGTTTTTT
TRBV4-1	TRBJ2-1	TRBD2	many	CASSLRGDYLDEQFF	TGCGCCAGCAGCCTCAGAGGGGACTACCTTGATGAGCAGTTCTTC
TRBV10-3	TRBJ1-6	NA	NA	CVFGSPLHF	TGTGTGTTTGGGTCACCCCTCCACTTT
TRBV5-1	TRBJ1-1	NA	many	CASSFSQAVNTEAFF	TGCGCCAGCAGCTTCTCACAGGCCGTGAACACTGAAGCTTTCTTT
TRBV29-1	TRBJ2-1	NA	many	CSVEGRQDRSYNEQFF	TGCAGCGTTGAAGGTCGACAGGATCGCTCCTACAATGAGCAGTTCTTC
TRBV18	TRBJ2-1	TRBD1	NA	CASSPGTGLPRQFF	TGTGCCAGCTCACCCGGGACAGGGCTCCCGAGGCAGTTCTTC
TRBV29-1	TRBJ2-1	NA	many	CSVELDFSAEQFF	TGCAGCGTTGAATTGGACTTTTCGGCTGAGCAGTTCTTC
TRBV5-5	TRBJ2-7	NA	few	CASSSLDSSYEQYF	TGTGCCAGCAGCTCCTTGGACAGCTCCTACGAGCAGTACTTC
TRBV7-6	TRBJ2-7	TRBD2	few	CASSFKGLAGPYEQYF	TGTGCCAGCAGCTTTAAGGGACTAGCGGGCCCATACGAGCAGTACTTC
TRBV5-1	TRBJ1-1	TRBD1	NA	CASSLGGLTEAFF	TGCGCCAGCAGCCTAGGGGGCCTCACTGAAGCTTTCTTT
TRBV7-6	TRBJ1-1	NA	many	CASSRRDLEGTEAFF	TGTGCCAGCAGCCGCAGGGATCTAGAAGGCACTGAAGCTTTCTTT
TRBV7-6	TRBJ2-5	NA	NA	CASSPPGLMQTQYF	TGTGCCAGCAGCCCGCCGGGACTTATGCAGACCCAGTACTTC
TRBV12-3/TRBV12-4	TRBJ2-1	TRBD2	NA	CASSPSLAGGHPYNEQFF	TGTGCCAGCAGCCCGAGCCTAGCGGGGGGGCACCCCTACAATGAGCAGTTCTTC
TRBV10-3	TRBJ2-5	NA	many	CAISESGVETQYF	TGTGCCATCAGTGAGTCAGGGGTTGAGACCCAGTACTTC
TRBV14	TRBJ2-1	TRBD1	many	CASSHRDRPYNEQFF	TGTGCCAGCAGCCATCGGGACAGACCCTACAATGAGCAGTTCTTC
TRBV20-1	TRBJ2-3	TRBD2	NA	CSARDGSGKQETQYF	TGCAGTGCTAGAGATGGTAGCGGGAAACAGGAGACGCAGTATTTT
TRBV28	TRBJ2-3	TRBD2	few	CASSLRLAVTDTQYF	TGTGCCAGCAGTTTAAGACTAGCGGTCACAGATACGCAGTATTTT
TRBV7-9	TRBJ2-1	NA	few	CASSLGEGMVNEQFF	TGTGCCAGCAGCTTAGGCGAAGGGATGGTCAATGAGCAGTTCTTC
TRBV29-1	TRBJ2-7	NA	few	CSVEEAGYEQYF	TGCAGCGTTGAAGAAGCGGGCTACGAGCAGTACTTC
TRBV7-2	TRBJ1-5	NA	few	CASSQPGPNQPQHF	TGTGCCAGCAGCCAACCGGGCCCCAATCAGCCCCAGCATTTT
TRBV5-1	TRBJ2-5	NA	NA	CASSLQQNQETQYF	TGCGCCAGCAGCTTGCAACAGAACCAAGAGACCCAGTACTTC